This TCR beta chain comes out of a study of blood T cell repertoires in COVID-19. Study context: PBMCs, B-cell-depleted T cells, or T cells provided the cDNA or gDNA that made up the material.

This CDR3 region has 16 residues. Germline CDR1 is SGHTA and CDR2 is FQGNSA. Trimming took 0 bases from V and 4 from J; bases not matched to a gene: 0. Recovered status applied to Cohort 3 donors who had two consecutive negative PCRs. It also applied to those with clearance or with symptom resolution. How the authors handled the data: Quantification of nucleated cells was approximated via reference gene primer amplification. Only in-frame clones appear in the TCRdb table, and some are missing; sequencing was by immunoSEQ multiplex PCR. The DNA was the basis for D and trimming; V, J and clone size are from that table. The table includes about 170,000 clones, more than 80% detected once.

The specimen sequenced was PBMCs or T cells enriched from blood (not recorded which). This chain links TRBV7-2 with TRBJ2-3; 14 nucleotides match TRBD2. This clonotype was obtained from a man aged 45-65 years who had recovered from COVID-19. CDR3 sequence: CASSLAGLAGADTQYF. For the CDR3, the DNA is TGTGCCAGCAGCTTAGCGGGACTAGCGGGGGCAGATACGCAGTATTTT.